These 18 T cell receptor beta chains originate from one sample sequenced in a study of blood T cell repertoires in COVID-19. The data were produced by immunoSEQ multiplex PCR, yet TCRdb's version contains in-frame clones alone and is incomplete. In the table there are roughly 670,000 clones, about 90% of which are singletons. Sequencing was carried out using peripheral blood. The receptors originated from a woman aged 18-29 years with acute or convalescent COVID-19.

The chain couples TRBV7-9 to TRBJ1-6, with D perhaps matching TRBD1 (6 bases). Per germline, CDR1 SEHNR and CDR2 FQNEAQ (reference sequence). The germline V and J ends were trimmed by 3 bases and 8 bases, with 23 bases remaining between them. CDR3 length equals 18 residues. The CDR3 reads CASSLGLLRGGKDSPLHF. The CDR3 bases are TGTGCCAGCAGCTTGGGACTCTTAAGGGGGGGCAAAGATTCACCCCTCCACTTT.

The V gene is TRBV2, the J gene TRBJ2-6; D may be TRBD2 (5 bases). Per the germline V gene, CDR1 is SNHLY and CDR2 is FYNNEI. The CDR3 is 16 residues long. Deletions cut 6 bases from V and 2 bases from J, with 14 bases between. Here the CDR3 DNA reads TGTGCCAGCAGCCTCGAGGGTGGAACTGGGGCCAACGTCCTGACTTTC. This codes for CASSLEGGTGANVLTF.

The J gene is TRBJ1-1, the V gene TRBV5-1, with a weak D call TRBD1 (5 bases). In germline, CDR1 is SGHRS, CDR2 YFSETQ. Between the trimmed V and J ends, which lost 3 bases and 5 bases, there was a span of 17 bases. There are 15 residues in the CDR3. The CDR3 DNA sequence: TGCGCCAGCAGCTGGGAAGGAAGGAGGGGAACTGAAGCTTTCTTT. This gives the protein CASSWEGRRGTEAFF.

This sequence joins TRBV5-4 and TRBJ1-2; D may be TRBD1 (5 bases). The CDR3 runs 13 residues. CDR1 SGHNT and CDR2 YYREEE come from the germline V gene (reference sequence). V was pared by 5 bases and J by 7 bases, with 15 bases between. CDR3 nucleotide sequence: TGTGCCAGCAGGGCCTTAGGACAACGTGGCTACACCTTC. Its translation: CASRALGQRGYTF. Based on the CDR3 plus reference TRBV5-4 and TRBJ1-2, the full variable domain is ETGVTQSPTHLIKTRGQQVTLRCSSQSGHNTVSWYQQALGQGPQFIFQYYREEENGRGNFPPRFSGLQFPNYSSELNVNALELDDSALYLCASRALGQRGYTFGSGTRLTVV.

This rearrangement joins TRBV3-1 (or the pseudogene TRBV3-2) to TRBJ1-1, with 8 bases lining up with TRBD1. The CDR3 sequence is 12 residues long. Germline V gene sequence: CDR1 LGHDT, CDR2 YNNKEL (reference sequence). Losses at the gene ends were 9 bases for V and 6 bases for J; bases not matched to a gene: 6. CDR3 residues: CASSQGAAEAFF. CDR3 nucleotide sequence: TGTGCCAGTTCCCAGGGGGCGGCTGAAGCTTTCTTT.

The chain combines TRBV7-9 with TRBJ2-2; the match to TRBD1 covers 8 bases. This CDR3 comprises 16 residues. Losses at the gene ends were 6 bases for V and 1 base for J; bases not matched to a gene: 7. Germline CDR1 and CDR2: SEHNR and FQNEAQ (reference sequence). CDR3 amino acids: CASSSKGTGNTGELFF. DNA of the CDR3: TGTGCCAGCAGTTCAAAAGGGACAGGGAACACCGGGGAGCTGTTTTTT.

This clone was seen just once. The rearrangement uses TRBV2 and TRBJ2-7, with D hard to call. The CDR3 consists of 14 residues. The V and J ends lost 3 bases and 5 bases respectively, with 14 bases between them. Germline CDR1 is SNHLY and CDR2 is FYNNEI. CDR3 DNA: TGTGCCAGCAGTGATAGAGGCTTCGGTGACGAGCAGTACTTC. Its translation: CASSDRGFGDEQYF.

The chain combines TRBV6-5 with TRBJ1-4; D remains unclear. The V gene lost 8 bases and the J gene lost 12 bases, with 16 bases spanning the gap. This CDR3 region has 12 residues. Per the germline V gene, CDR1 is MNHEY and CDR2 is SVGAGI. The CDR3 here is CASWEGTGELFF. CDR3 DNA: TGTGCCAGCTGGGAGGGAACTGGGGAACTGTTTTTT.

This chain connects TRBV5-6 to TRBJ1-2, with 7 bases matching TRBD1. Per germline, CDR1 SGHDT and CDR2 YYEEEE. J was trimmed by 5 bases and V by 3 bases; bases with no gene match: 10. The CDR3 has 15 residues. CDR3: CASSWGTADKYGYTF. The CDR3 coding sequence is TGTGCCAGCAGCTGGGGGACAGCGGATAAATATGGCTACACCTTC.

The V and J genes are TRBV5-1 and TRBJ1-4; 8 bases align to TRBD1. The ends lost 4 bases at V and 0 bases at J; junction bases unmatched: 5. CDR1 SGHRS and CDR2 YFSETQ come from the germline V gene. The CDR3 totals 16 residues. CDR3 DNA: TGCGCCAGCAGCCGTGGACAGGGAGCAACTAATGAAAAACTGTTTTTT. This encodes CASSRGQGATNEKLFF.

This sequence joins TRBV19 and TRBJ2-3; D is unresolved. Looked up from germline, CDR1 is LNHDA and CDR2 is SQIVND (reference sequence). This CDR3 is built from 11 residues. V dropped 7 bases and J dropped 0 bases, with 2 bases sitting between them. CDR3 protein: CASTSTDTQYF. CDR3 coding DNA: TGTGCCAGTACTAGCACAGATACGCAGTATTTT.

This chain joins TRBV5-8 and TRBJ1-5; D may be TRBD1 (5 bases). CDR1 and CDR2 (germline): SGHTS, YDEGEE. Trimming shortened V by 3 bases and J by 3 bases, and 13 bases separated the two germline ends. CDR3 length equals 15 residues. The CDR3 DNA is TGTGCCAGCAGCTCGCCCGACAGCCCCAATCAGCCCCAGCATTTT. It yields the protein CASSSPDSPNQPQHF.

This clone appeared once. This sequence joins TRBV6-5 and TRBJ1-5; 10 nucleotides agree with TRBD1. This CDR3 is 14 amino acids long. Germline CDR1 is MNHEY and CDR2 is SVGAGI. Trimming took 7 bases from V and 6 from J; bases not matched to a gene: 6. The CDR3 reads CASTGTGAGQPQHF. Here the CDR3 DNA reads TGTGCCAGCACTGGGACAGGGGCAGGTCAGCCCCAGCATTTT.

CDR3 nucleotide sequence: TGTGCCAGCAGCCCTCGGGACAGCCGGGACTACGAGCAGTACTTC. This sequence encodes CASSPRDSRDYEQYF. The rearrangement uses TRBV9 and TRBJ2-7; TRBD1 aligns across 7 bases. The CDR3 totals 15 residues. The V gene's germline CDR1 is SGDLS and CDR2 YYNGEE. With 4 bases clipped from V and 3 bases from J, the junction kept 10 bases outside the gene matches.

The chain joins TRBV5-1 to TRBJ1-5; D call uncertain. V was trimmed by 4 bases and J by 6 bases, leaving 8 bases between them. The CDR3 covers 12 residues. Germline CDR1 SGHRS, CDR2 YFSETQ. CDR3 coding DNA: TGCGCCAGCAGCCTTCCGGTTCAGCCCCAGCATTTT. The encoded protein is CASSLPVQPQHF.

The chain combines TRBV6-5 with TRBJ1-4; TRBD1 agrees at 7 bases. The V segment lost 6 bases and the J segment 5 bases; nucleotides outside the gene matches: 3. Germline V lookup: CDR1 MNHEY, CDR2 SVGAGI. The CDR3 runs to 13 residues. This CDR3 reads CASRSRGNEKLFF. The CDR3 nucleotides read TGTGCCAGCAGGAGCAGGGGGAATGAAAAACTGTTTTTT.

In DNA form, the CDR3 reads TGTGCCATCAGTGAAAACAGGGAGGGTCGCACAGATACGCAGTATTTT. Its protein is CAISENREGRTDTQYF. The chain employs TRBV10-3 and TRBJ2-3, with D tentatively TRBD2 (7 bases). The CDR3 consists of 16 residues. The germline CDR1 and CDR2 sequences are ENHRY and SYGVKD. V was shortened by 3 bases and J by 1 base, with 14 bases between the two germline ends.

The chain employs TRBV4-1 and TRBJ2-5, with 11 bases aligning to TRBD2. The CDR3 has 16 amino acids. The germline V gene encodes CDR1 MGHRA and CDR2 YSYEKL. V lost 4 bases to trimming and J lost 5 bases; unmatched junction nucleotides: 9. The CDR3 region is CASSPLAGGLAETQYF. CDR3 DNA sequence: TGCGCCAGCAGCCCCTTAGCGGGGGGGCTGGCGGAGACCCAGTACTTC.